Detailed here is one TCR beta chain. The data were produced by immunoSEQ multiplex PCR, yet TCRdb's version contains in-frame clones alone and is incomplete. This table has 65,000 to 80,000 clones, more than 85% appearing once. The sample comes from a study of OX40 agonist ivuxolimab in advanced cancers. Study as a whole: Earlier treatment with anti-PD-1, anti-PD-L1 or anti-CTLA-4 was permitted, and 30% to 40% had received some. Three patients showed partial responses: one hepatocellular carcinoma and two cutaneous melanoma cases.

Exclusion applied to patients with autoimmune disease history or systemic immunosuppression. Trimming pared 4 bases from V and 7 bases from J, leaving 17 bases between. The CDR3 is made up of 14 amino acids. CDR1 is LGHNA, CDR2 YNFKEQ, per germline. The sample in question was CD4+ or CD8+ T cells sorted from blood, obtained in a trial of the OX40 agonist ivuxolimab. V is TRBV4-2 and J is TRBJ2-7; possibly TRBD1 or TRBD2 for D (5 bases each). The receptor's source is an adult with an advanced solid tumor such as melanoma, head and neck, liver or kidney cancer. CDR3 nucleotides: TGTGCCAGCAGCCCCCCTGGACTTGAGGGGGAGCAGTACTTC. This encodes CASSPPGLEGEQYF.